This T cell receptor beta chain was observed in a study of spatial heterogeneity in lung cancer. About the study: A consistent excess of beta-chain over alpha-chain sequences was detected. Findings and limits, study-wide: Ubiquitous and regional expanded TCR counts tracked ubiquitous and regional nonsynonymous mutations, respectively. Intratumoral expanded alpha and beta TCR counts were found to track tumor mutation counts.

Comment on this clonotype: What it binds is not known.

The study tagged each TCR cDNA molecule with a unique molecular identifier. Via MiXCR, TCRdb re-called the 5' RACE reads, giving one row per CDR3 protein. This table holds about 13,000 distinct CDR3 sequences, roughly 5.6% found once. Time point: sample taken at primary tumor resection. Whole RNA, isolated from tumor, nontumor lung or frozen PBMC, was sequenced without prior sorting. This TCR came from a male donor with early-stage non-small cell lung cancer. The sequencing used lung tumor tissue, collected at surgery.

Here the CDR3 DNA reads TGTGCCAGCAGGAACAGGGGGTCATATGATGAGCAGTTCTTC. Amino acids: CASRNRGSYDEQFF. J is TRBJ2-1 and V is TRBV27; 8 bases match TRBD1. After removal of 6 bases from V and 8 bases from J, the junction contained 9 bases not matched to a gene. This CDR3 region has 14 residues. CDR1 and CDR2 (germline): MNHEY, SMNVEV (reference sequence).